A single sample gave rise to the 8 T cell receptor beta chains below, sequenced in a study of a mutant IDH1 vaccine in newly diagnosed glioma. Time point specified: week 11, during vaccination. Each dose of the vaccine consisted of 300 ug of mutant IDH1 20-mer peptide, with topical imiquimod. Libraries were prepared by immunoSEQ multiplex PCR; TCRdb keeps only in-frame clonotypes and omits some of them. The sample lists 110,000 or so clones; roughly 88% were seen once. For these receptors, no antigen is known. The sample in question was PBMCs, obtained from a glioma patient whose treatment included an IDH1 peptide vaccine. The receptor source for this set is a woman aged 45-65 years with glioma.

CDR3 DNA sequence: TGTGCCAGCAGCGGGAGACCCACCGGGGAGCTGTTTTTT. It translates to CASSGRPTGELFF. The J gene is TRBJ2-2, the V gene TRBV7-2; D is perhaps TRBD2 (5 bases). CDR3 length: 13 residues. V lost 5 bases and J lost 4, with 8 bases in between. Germline V gene lookup returns CDR1 SGHTA and CDR2 FQGNSA.

The chain recombines TRBV2 with TRBJ1-2, with TRBD1 matching over 7 bases. V was pared by 6 bases and J by 3 bases, with 7 bases of the junction left unmatched. CDR3 length: 14 residues. Germline V gene lookup returns CDR1 SNHLY and CDR2 FYNNEI. This chain's CDR3 is CASRLGQEDYGYTF. Written as DNA, the CDR3 is TGTGCCAGCAGGCTCGGACAGGAGGACTATGGCTACACCTTC.

V usage is TRBV28 and J usage is TRBJ2-1, with 12 positions matching TRBD2. Unmatched junction bases numbered 12, after V lost 9 bases and J lost 12 bases. CDR1 MDHEN and CDR2 SYDVKM come from the germline V gene. The CDR3 is 14 amino acids. The CDR3: CASSSSSGRAWQFF. The CDR3 DNA sequence: TGTGCCAGTAGCTCGTCTAGCGGGAGGGCCTGGCAGTTCTTC.

The genes are TRBV4-2 and TRBJ1-1, with TRBD1 identical over 7 bases. Germline values: CDR1 LGHNA, CDR2 YNFKEQ. Trimming at V came to 4 bases and at J to 4 bases, leaving 9 bases not matched to a gene. This CDR3 is 15 amino acids long. This CDR3 is CASSPRQGGTTEAFF. CDR3 coding DNA: TGTGCCAGCAGCCCCCGACAGGGTGGTACCACTGAAGCTTTCTTT.

This chain links TRBV12-5 with TRBJ2-1; TRBD2 matches at 11 bases. The V gene's germline CDR1 is LGHNT and CDR2 FRNRAP. There are 16 residues in the CDR3. The V and J ends lost 4 bases and 4 bases, in that order; junction bases with no gene match: 6. This chain's CDR3 is CASGSNPSGRYNEQFF. Here the CDR3 DNA reads TGTGCTAGTGGTTCCAACCCTAGCGGGAGGTACAATGAGCAGTTCTTC.

The chain carries TRBV7-8 and TRBJ2-7; a possible D gene is TRBD2 (5 bases). Germline assignment: CDR1 SGHVS and CDR2 FQNEAQ. The CDR3 consists of 15 residues. V dropped 0 bases and J dropped 0 bases, with 9 bases sitting between them. CDR3: CASSLARTYSYEQYF. CDR3 sequence (DNA): TGTGCCAGCAGCTTAGCGCGGACTTACTCCTACGAGCAGTACTTC.

This chain links TRBV4-1 with TRBJ2-2; no clear D. This CDR3 comprises 13 residues. V was cut by 4 bases and J by 3 bases, with 6 bases left in between. Germline-derived CDR1 and CDR2 are MGHRA and YSYEKL. The CDR3 loop is CASSPWDTGELFF. The CDR3 bases are TGCGCCAGCAGCCCCTGGGACACCGGGGAGCTGTTTTTT.

The rearrangement links TRBV6-6 to TRBJ2-7, with D uncertain. The CDR3 runs 13 residues. Germline assignment: CDR1 MNHNY and CDR2 SVGAGI (reference sequence). Between the trimmed V and J ends, which lost 5 bases and 0 bases, there was a span of 8 bases. DNA of the CDR3: TGTGCCAGCAGTCCCGGCGTCTCCTACGAGCAGTACTTC. It codes for CASSPGVSYEQYF.